This T cell receptor (beta chain) was sequenced in a study of cytomegalovirus exposure and HLA in healthy donors. CDR1 is LNHDA and CDR2 is SQIVND in the germline V gene (reference sequence). This CDR3 region has 14 residues. After removal of 9 bases from V and 1 base from J, the junction contained 4 bases not matched to a gene. Both 60 Vbeta primers and 13 Jbeta primers went into the PCR. Produced via immunoSEQ multiplex PCR; TCRdb's table is partial and in-frame only. The table includes some 90,000 clones, about 80% detected once. The receptor was derived from a man aged 30 to 39 in good health and CMV-seropositive. Sequencing was performed on PBMCs. The chain uses TRBV19 and TRBJ2-7; 12 bases map to TRBD2. The CDR3 loop reads CARMTSGRSYEQYF. In DNA form, the CDR3 reads TGTGCCAGGATGACTAGCGGGAGATCCTACGAGCAGTACTTC.